These 32 T cell receptor beta chains share one sample of origin, sequenced in a study of blood T cell repertoires in COVID-19. Using immunoSEQ multiplex PCR, the repertoire was profiled, and TCRdb retains in-frame clones only, with some absent. The sample contains more than 150,000 clones, about 86% of which appear only once. Sequencing input: peripheral blood. These receptors were taken from a man aged 25 to 40 with active or convalescent COVID-19.

The chain links TRBV6-4 to TRBJ2-2, with 10 nucleotides matching TRBD2. The CDR3 is 19 residues long. Losses at the gene ends were 0 bases for V and 6 bases for J; bases not matched to a gene: 13. The germline gives CDR1 MRHNA, CDR2 SNTAGT. This CDR3 is CASSDSYRGGTSESGELFF. In nucleotides, the CDR3 is TGTGCCAGCAGTGACTCTTACAGGGGGGGGACTAGCGAGTCCGGGGAGCTGTTTTTT.

This chain joins TRBV19 and TRBJ1-2; D may be TRBD1 (5 bases). Trimming cost V 5 bases and J 4 bases, with 8 bases left between them. Germline V gene sequence: CDR1 LNHDA, CDR2 SQIVND (reference sequence). This CDR3 is 12 amino acids long. CDR3: CASSSQGYGYTF. Here the CDR3 DNA reads TGTGCCAGTAGTTCCCAGGGCTATGGCTACACCTTC.

The rearrangement links TRBV7-9 to TRBJ1-1; 7 bases are shared with TRBD1. This CDR3 spans 15 amino acids. Germline CDR1 reads SEHNR; CDR2 reads FQNEAQ (reference sequence). After removal of 0 bases from V and 5 bases from J, the junction contained 6 bases not matched to a gene. Here the CDR3 reads CASSLARQGGTEAFF. The CDR3 DNA follows: TGTGCCAGCAGCTTAGCCAGGCAGGGGGGTACTGAAGCTTTCTTT.

V gene TRBV6-5 combines with J gene TRBJ2-2; D unclear. The V gene lost 2 bases and the J gene lost 0 bases, with 4 bases spanning the gap. In germline, CDR1 is MNHEY, CDR2 SVGAGI. CDR3 length: 14 amino acids. CDR3 region: CASSYTANTGELFF. The CDR3 DNA follows: TGTGCCAGCAGTTACACGGCGAACACCGGGGAGCTGTTTTTT.

This clone was counted between two and nine times. The chain links TRBV19 to TRBJ1-1; possibly TRBD1 for D (5 bases). Germline V lookup: CDR1 LNHDA, CDR2 SQIVND (reference sequence). The length of the CDR3 is 13 residues. V was trimmed by 5 bases and J by 1 base, leaving 8 bases between them. The DNA of the CDR3 is TGTGCCAGTAGTGACAGTGGGAACACTGAAGCTTTCTTT. The encoded protein is CASSDSGNTEAFF. The complete variable domain, with remaining parts taken from reference TRBV19 and TRBJ1-1, reads DGGITQSPKYLFRKEGQNVTLSCEQNLNHDAMYWYRQDPGQGLRLIYYSQIVNDFQKGDIAEGYSVSREKKESFPLTVTSAQKNPTAFYLCASSDSGNTEAFFGQGTRLTVV.

CDR3 region: CASSREGTNEKLFF. The CDR3 DNA follows: TGTGCCAGCAGCCGGGAGGGAACTAATGAAAAACTGTTTTTT. The chain has TRBV7-9 and TRBJ1-4; D not certain. V was pared by 5 bases and J by 1 base, with 8 bases between. CDR1 and CDR2 (germline): SEHNR, FQNEAQ (reference sequence). The CDR3 is made up of 14 amino acids.

The chain joins TRBV2 to TRBJ2-1, with 9 bases identical to TRBD2. CDR3 length: 16 residues. Germline trimming cut 4 bases from V and 2 bases from J; bases unmatched to any gene: 6. CDR1 and CDR2 from the germline V gene are SNHLY and FYNNEI. CDR3 loop: CASSGGLAPTYNEQFF. CDR3 nucleotides: TGTGCCAGCAGTGGCGGACTAGCGCCAACCTACAATGAGCAGTTCTTC.

The genes are TRBV7-9 and TRBJ1-1; 7 bases fit TRBD1. The CDR3 has 13 amino acids. CDR1 SEHNR and CDR2 FQNEAQ come from the germline V gene (reference sequence). J was trimmed by 5 bases and V by 4 bases; bases with no gene match: 4. The DNA for the CDR3 is TGTGCCAGCAGCTCGACAGGGCTAACTGAAGCTTTCTTT. Translated: CASSSTGLTEAFF.

The chain links TRBV5-4 to TRBJ1-1; D is perhaps TRBD1 (6 bases). The germline V gene encodes CDR1 SGHNT and CDR2 YYREEE (reference sequence). V was pared by 4 bases and J by 1 base, with 17 bases between. There are 16 residues in the CDR3. CDR3 loop: CASSRTPTGTNTEAFF. CDR3 coding DNA: TGTGCCAGCAGCAGAACTCCGACAGGAACGAACACTGAAGCTTTCTTT. The full variable domain, with the rest looked up from reference TRBV5-4 and TRBJ1-1, is ETGVTQSPTHLIKTRGQQVTLRCSSQSGHNTVSWYQQALGQGPQFIFQYYREEENGRGNFPPRFSGLQFPNYSSELNVNALELDDSALYLCASSRTPTGTNTEAFFGQGTRLTVV.

J is TRBJ1-1 and V is TRBV2; 9 bases line up with TRBD1. This CDR3 is 13 amino acids long. Trimming at V came to 9 bases and at J to 4 bases, leaving 6 bases not matched to a gene. Germline CDR1 and CDR2: SNHLY and FYNNEI. CDR3 in DNA: TGTGCCAGGGACAGGGGAGAAGGCACTGAAGCTTTCTTT. It encodes CARDRGEGTEAFF.

The CDR3, as DNA: TGTGCCTGGGGGACAGGGAACACTGAAGCTTTCTTT. It yields the protein CAWGTGNTEAFF. The chain is built from TRBV30 and TRBJ1-1; 8 bases map to TRBD1. V lost 5 bases to trimming and J lost 1 base; unmatched junction nucleotides: 0. In germline, CDR1 is GTSNPN, CDR2 SVGIG (reference sequence). This CDR3 has 12 residues.

The genes are TRBV30 and TRBJ1-1; the D is unclear. From germline, CDR1 is GTSNPN and CDR2 SVGIG (reference sequence). Trimming took 3 bases from V and 5 from J, leaving 13 bases between them. The CDR3 loop spans 13 amino acids. Here the CDR3 DNA reads TGTGCCTGGAGGGGCCCAGGCAGGACTGAAGCTTTCTTT. Amino acids: CAWRGPGRTEAFF. Together with reference TRBV30 and TRBJ1-1, the CDR3 gives the full variable domain: SQTIHQWPATLVQPVGSPLSLECTVEGTSNPNLYWYRQAAGRGLQLLFYSVGIGQISSEVPQNLSASRPQDRQFILSSKKLLLSDSGFYLCAWRGPGRTEAFFGQGTRLTVV.

The CDR3 coding sequence is TGTGCCAGCAGCTTAGTAGCGGGAGGGCATAACGAGCAGTACTTC. This encodes CASSLVAGGHNEQYF. The gene calls are TRBV7-2 and TRBJ2-7, with 11 positions matching TRBD2. The trim removed 1 base at V and 5 bases at J, leaving 4 bases unmatched. Germline values: CDR1 SGHTA, CDR2 FQGNSA. CDR3 length: 15 amino acids.

The gene calls are TRBV7-2 and TRBJ1-5; 7 positions agree with TRBD1. Germline CDR1 and CDR2: SGHTA and FQGNSA. V lost 5 bases and J lost 4; bases outside the gene matches: 8. The CDR3 is 15 amino acids. The CDR3 sequence: CASSPRQGENQPQHF. DNA for the CDR3: TGTGCCAGCAGCCCGCGACAGGGAGAAAATCAGCCCCAGCATTTT.

This clone was seen only a few times. This sequence joins TRBV6-6 and TRBJ1-1; D is unresolved. CDR1 MNHNY and CDR2 SVGAGI come from the germline V gene (reference sequence). The V end was cut by 0 bases, the J end by 5 bases, with 10 bases between. This CDR3 has 14 amino acids. CDR3 sequence reads: CASSYSRGGTEAFF. The CDR3 region has the DNA TGTGCCAGCAGTTACTCCCGGGGTGGTACTGAAGCTTTCTTT.

This chain joins TRBV5-1 and TRBJ1-3, with 8 bases matching TRBD1. Per the germline V gene, CDR1 is SGHRS and CDR2 is YFSETQ. V was pared by 4 bases and J by 0 bases, with 6 bases of the junction left unmatched. CDR3 length equals 16 residues. CDR3 in amino acids: CASSPRTGSSGNTIYF. The CDR3, as DNA: TGCGCCAGCAGCCCGCGGACAGGGAGCTCTGGAAACACCATATATTTT.

The rearrangement links TRBV4-1 to TRBJ2-1; D is possibly TRBD2 (5 bases). CDR1 MGHRA and CDR2 YSYEKL come from the germline V gene. The V gene lost 5 bases and the J gene lost 0 bases, with 14 bases spanning the gap. The CDR3 covers 16 residues. The CDR3 bases are TGCGCCAGCAGCTCCATGAGCGGTGTCTCCTACAATGAGCAGTTCTTC. Protein: CASSSMSGVSYNEQFF.

The chain combines TRBV28 with TRBJ1-1; perhaps TRBD1 as D (5 bases). Germline V gene lookup returns CDR1 MDHEN and CDR2 SYDVKM. This CDR3 has 14 residues. Trimming removed 3 bases at V and 3 bases at J, with 11 bases between. CDR3 DNA sequence: TGTGCCAGCAGTTTTGCAGGGAAGGACACTGAAGCTTTCTTT. Protein sequence: CASSFAGKDTEAFF.

The chain is built from TRBV30 and TRBJ1-1; a possible D gene is TRBD1 (5 bases). Trimming removed 0 bases at V and 12 bases at J, with 14 bases between. Germline loops: CDR1 GTSNPN, CDR2 SVGIG (reference sequence). This CDR3 is built from 12 residues. In DNA, the CDR3 is TGTGCCTGGAGTGTACCCGGCAGGGTAACTTTCTTT. The encoded protein is CAWSVPGRVTFF.

This sequence joins TRBV7-9 and TRBJ1-1, with D tentatively TRBD1 (6 bases). The CDR3 extends over 14 amino acids. Germline V CDR1 and CDR2: SEHNR, FQNEAQ (reference sequence). V lost 1 base and J 6 bases, leaving 12 bases between the germline ends. CDR3 residues: CASSLGGQFSEAFF. The DNA of the CDR3 is TGTGCCAGCAGCTTAGGAGGACAGTTCTCTGAAGCTTTCTTT.

This clone was seen at least ten times. The chain recombines TRBV6-5 with TRBJ2-7; 7 nucleotides align to TRBD2. CDR1 and CDR2 from the germline V gene are MNHEY and SVGAGI. This CDR3 comprises 15 residues. The V gene end was trimmed by 7 bases and the J gene end by 6 bases; junction bases not matched to a gene: 15. The CDR3 protein is CASTWGGSGLSEQYF. The CDR3 DNA reads as TGTGCCAGCACCTGGGGGGGTAGCGGGCTTAGCGAGCAGTACTTC.

This rearrangement joins TRBV7-2 to TRBJ2-2; 9 nucleotides agree with TRBD1. V trimming: 5 bases; J trimming: 5 bases; junction bases outside the gene matches: 12. This CDR3 is 17 amino acids long. Germline CDR1 SGHTA, CDR2 FQGNSA. This CDR3 reads CASSQGATGGSTGELFF. The CDR3 nucleotides are TGTGCCAGCAGCCAGGGGGCAACAGGGGGCTCAACCGGGGAGCTGTTTTTT.

The chain combines TRBV28 with TRBJ2-3, with D perhaps matching TRBD1 (6 bases). The V gene lost 6 bases and the J gene lost 1 base, with 20 bases spanning the gap. Looked up from germline, CDR1 is MDHEN and CDR2 is SYDVKM. This CDR3 is 17 amino acids long. This CDR3 reads CASRLTTGPVGTDTQYF. The CDR3 nucleotides are TGTGCCAGCAGACTAACTACAGGGCCTGTGGGCACAGATACGCAGTATTTT.

This clone was recorded only once. The V call is TRBV6-5, the J call TRBJ1-1; no clear D. The germline gives CDR1 MNHEY, CDR2 SVGAGI. The ends were cut back, 5 bases at V and 2 bases at J, with 6 bases in the middle. The CDR3 is made up of 12 amino acids. DNA of the CDR3: TGTGCCAGCAGTCTATACAACACTGAAGCTTTCTTT. This encodes CASSLYNTEAFF.

The chain recombines TRBV27 with TRBJ2-2; the D is unclear. CDR3 length equals 14 residues. The V end was cut by 2 bases, the J end by 0 bases, with 4 bases between. CDR1 MNHEY and CDR2 SMNVEV come from the germline V gene (reference sequence). CDR3 amino acids: CASSLLANTGELFF. The CDR3 DNA reads as TGTGCCAGCAGTTTACTAGCGAACACCGGGGAGCTGTTTTTT.

The chain combines TRBV21-1 with TRBJ2-7; the table's D call TRBD1 went unverified against the DNA. TRBV21-1 is designated a pseudogene. The CDR3 totals 15 residues. As DNA, the CDR3 is TGTGCCAGCAGCAAAGGGGACAGGGCTCGCGACGAGCAGTACTTC. Amino acid sequence: CASSKGDRARDEQYF.

V gene TRBV5-4 combines with J gene TRBJ2-1; the D is unclear. The CDR3 contains 13 residues. The V gene's germline CDR1 is SGHNT and CDR2 YYREEE (reference sequence). Between the trimmed V and J ends, which lost 0 bases and 8 bases, there was a span of 9 bases. The DNA for the CDR3 is TGTGCCAGCAGCTTGGGGCAGTTCGATGAGCAGTTCTTC. This translates into CASSLGQFDEQFF.

The gene calls are TRBV6-5 and TRBJ2-7; D call uncertain. V lost 3 bases to trimming and J lost 4 bases, with 7 bases between them. Germline-derived CDR1 and CDR2 are MNHEY and SVGAGI. This CDR3 comprises 12 residues. The CDR3 region has the DNA TGTGCCAGCAGTTATCCCCGTTACGAGCAGTACGTC. Translated: CASSYPRYEQYV.

V gene TRBV21-1 combines with J gene TRBJ2-7; TRBD2 is the table's D call and was not checked against the DNA. TRBV21-1 corresponds to a pseudogene. CDR3 length: 18 residues. The CDR3 DNA reads as TGTGCCAGCAGCAAAGCAAGTAAACTTGGGGGGGTCTCCTACGAGCAGTACTTC. Residues: CASSKASKLGGVSYEQYF.

This clone has just one count. The V call is TRBV19, the J call TRBJ1-2; possibly TRBD1 for D (6 bases). V lost 5 bases and J 4 bases, leaving 23 bases between the germline ends. CDR1 and CDR2 from the germline V gene are LNHDA and SQIVND (reference sequence). This CDR3 comprises 17 residues. CDR3 DNA sequence: TGTGCCAGTAGTTTACAGGGTGTAGGCTCCACTAGCTATGGCTACACCTTC. It is translated as CASSLQGVGSTSYGYTF.

The V gene is TRBV4-3, the J gene TRBJ1-2; 8 bases are a match to TRBD1. The CDR3 consists of 15 residues. V lost 0 bases, J lost 9 bases, and 9 bases stayed unmatched. CDR1 and CDR2 (germline): LGHNA, YSLEER. The CDR3 sequence is CASSQDPDRVSSYTF. CDR3 bases: TGCGCCAGCAGCCAAGATCCGGACAGGGTCTCGAGCTACACCTTC.

This chain links TRBV24-1 with TRBJ2-3; a possible D gene is TRBD2 (6 bases). The V gene's germline CDR1 is KGHDR and CDR2 SFDVKD. Trimming removed 3 bases from V and 8 bases from J, with 17 bases in between. The CDR3 contains 15 residues. The CDR3 bases are TGTGCCACCAGTGATGGCGTCCCGGGACTCGGTACGCAGTATTTT. Its translation: CATSDGVPGLGTQYF.